This T cell receptor (beta chain) was sequenced in a study of shared clonotypes between healthy human individuals. Whole-study results and caveats: As a rule, naive subsets had a larger estimated richness than memory subsets.

Sequencing used immunoSEQ multiplex PCR; TCRdb keeps in-frame clones, though not all of them. This sample has around 2.3 million clones, with 95% found just once. About this clone: Antigen unknown.

The source material was naive CD4+ T cells sorted from blood. Subset of the sample: CD45RA+ positively selected. This TCR was sampled from a man aged 18 to 30 in good health.

The CDR3 DNA reads TGCGCCAGCAGCGCGGTCACTAGCGGGAACAATGAGCAGTTCTTC. As protein: CASSAVTSGNNEQFF. This chain links TRBV5-1 with TRBJ2-1; 10 bases match TRBD2. The germline gives CDR1 SGHRS, CDR2 YFSETQ. The ends lost 4 bases at V and 5 bases at J; junction bases unmatched: 6. The CDR3 is made up of 15 amino acids.